This TCR beta chain was recovered during a study of shared clonotypes between healthy human individuals. As for the study in general: Per-donor plates numbered three CD4 naive, three CD4 memory, two CD8 naive and one CD8 memory.

Whole-study results and caveats: Among several donors, about 4.6% of naive CD4 clonotypes were found in common. Clonotype sharing among the donors was expected to vary with sequencing depth.

The data were produced by immunoSEQ multiplex PCR, yet TCRdb's version contains in-frame clones alone and is incomplete. The sample carries about 1 million clones, about 75% recorded once. The donors were adults (healthy and HIV-negative) with no recent acute infections or vaccinations. The V gene's germline CDR1 is MNHEY and CDR2 SVGAGI. Trimming removed 8 bases at V and 1 base at J, with 17 bases between. This CDR3 has 15 residues. Comment on this clone: What it recognizes is unknown.

This chain joins TRBV6-5 and TRBJ1-1; perhaps TRBD1 as D (5 bases). The sample taken for sequencing was memory CD4+ T cells sorted from blood. Subset denoted: CD45RA-negative fraction. This clonotype was sampled from a man in his late teens or twenties in good health. The chain's CDR3 is CASRPGHKTNTEAFF. DNA for the CDR3: TGTGCCAGCCGCCCAGGGCACAAAACGAACACTGAAGCTTTCTTT.